This TCR beta chain comes out of a study of early T cells in non-severe SARS-CoV-2 infection. The CDR3 sequence is 9 residues long. Attached unique molecular identifiers marked individual cDNA molecules. In TCRdb, the 5' RACE reads were re-called with MiXCR into one record per CDR3 protein. The data show about 64,000 distinct CDR3 sequences, 20% seen once. This clonotype was seen ten or more times. Sequenced material: whole blood, taken at baseline. This sequence joins TRBV21-1 and TRBJ1-1. TRBV21-1 is listed as a pseudogene. The TCR originated in an adult who was a healthcare worker with PCR-confirmed SARS-CoV-2 infection or an uninfected control (not recorded which). DNA for the CDR3: TGTGCCAGCAGCACTGAAGCTTTCTTT. Protein sequence: CASSTEAFF.